Shown below are 13 T cell receptor beta chains from a single sample sequenced in a study of T-cell reconstitution after alpha-beta-depleted transplantation in children. The library targeted TCRbeta and was prepared with unique molecular identifiers. TCRdb re-analysed the PCR reads in MiXCR, keeping a single row per CDR3 protein. The sample has about 70,000 distinct CDR3 sequences, about a tenth seen once. This specimen consisted of PBMCs, obtained before TCRalphabeta/CD19-depleted stem cell transplant. These receptors originate from a boy aged 10-17 years with acute myeloid leukemia, due to receive a stem cell transplant.

The chain uses TRBV6-5 and TRBJ2-1; 8 positions agree with TRBD1. With 0 bases clipped from V and 7 bases from J, the junction kept 8 bases outside the gene matches. Per the germline V gene, CDR1 is MNHEY and CDR2 is SVGAGI. This CDR3 is 16 amino acids long. This CDR3 is CASSYSSRGRRNEQFF. CDR3 nucleotides: TGTGCCAGCAGTTACTCCTCCAGGGGGCGCCGAAATGAGCAGTTCTTC.

This clonotype was observed at least ten times. The CDR3 region is CASSRTGYEQYF. For the CDR3, the DNA is TGTGCCAGCAGTCGTACTGGCTACGAGCAGTACTTC. The genes are TRBV14 and TRBJ2-7; unclear D gene. This CDR3 contains 12 residues. Germline loops: CDR1 SGHDN, CDR2 FVKESK. Trimming shortened V by 6 bases and J by 3 bases, and 9 bases separated the two germline ends.

This clonotype has ten or more counts. The chain couples TRBV12-3 or TRBV12-4 to TRBJ1-1; a possible D gene is TRBD1 (6 bases). Trimming took off 4 bases at V and 1 base at J, with 10 bases between the two ends. The CDR3 is 14 amino acids. The CDR3 reads CASSSQGRNTEAFF. CDR3 sequence (DNA): TGTGCCAGCAGTTCCCAGGGGCGGAACACTGAAGCTTTCTTT.

This clonotype came up many times. V usage is TRBV10-2 and J usage is TRBJ1-5; D may be TRBD1 (6 bases). The V end was cut by 8 bases, the J end by 4 bases, with 18 bases between. Germline values: CDR1 WSHSY, CDR2 SAAADI. The CDR3 length is 15 residues. The CDR3 loop reads CASGSWTADNQPQHF. In DNA, the CDR3 is TGCGCCAGCGGGAGCTGGACAGCGGATAATCAGCCCCAGCATTTT.

The chain joins TRBV6-5 to TRBJ2-3; 13 bases agree with TRBD2. Germline assignment: CDR1 MNHEY and CDR2 SVGAGI. The CDR3 spans 18 residues. V shed 0 bases, J shed 6 bases, and the junction held 9 bases outside the gene matches. The CDR3 loop reads CASSYSPGLAGVGDTQYF. The CDR3 region has the DNA TGTGCCAGCAGTTACTCTCCAGGACTAGCGGGAGTGGGGGATACGCAGTATTTT.

This clonotype has at least ten counts. The rearrangement joins TRBV2 to TRBJ2-3; 9 bases agree with TRBD1. The CDR3 runs 15 residues. In germline, CDR1 is SNHLY, CDR2 FYNNEI. V gave up 1 base and J gave up 1 base; unmatched junction bases: 0. The CDR3 protein is CASSEGTGGTDTQYF. In DNA form, the CDR3 reads TGTGCCAGCAGTGAAGGGACAGGGGGCACAGATACGCAGTATTTT.

This clonotype was recorded many times. The rearrangement links TRBV20-1 to TRBJ2-7, with 15 bases identical to TRBD2. The CDR3 has 16 amino acids. The germline gives CDR1 DFQATT, CDR2 SNEGSKA (reference sequence). Losses at the gene ends were 2 bases for V and 5 bases for J; bases not matched to a gene: 7. As DNA, the CDR3 is TGCAGTGCTAGAAGGACTAGCGGGAGGGCTCGGGACGAGCAGTACTTC. It specifies CSARRTSGRARDEQYF.

A few counts support this clonotype. The CDR3 DNA is TGTGCCAGCTCACCACCGGGCAGGGTGCTGTGGACTGAAGCTTTCTTT. This translates into CASSPPGRVLWTEAFF. The genes are TRBV18 and TRBJ1-1, with a tentative D call TRBD1 (5 bases). CDR3 length: 16 residues. Germline CDR1 is KGHSH and CDR2 is LQKENI. Trimming removed 0 bases at V and 5 bases at J, with 16 bases between.

CDR3 amino acids: CSARDQLRTVIEKLFF. The DNA of the CDR3 is TGCAGTGCTAGAGATCAGTTACGGACAGTTATTGAAAAACTGTTTTTT. V gene TRBV20-1 combines with J gene TRBJ1-4; TRBD1 might be the D (6 bases). The CDR3 runs to 16 residues. The V gene's germline CDR1 is DFQATT and CDR2 SNEGSKA (reference sequence). Trimming cost V 0 bases and J 7 bases, with 18 bases left between them.

This clonotype was seen repeatedly, ten times or more. V is TRBV28 and J is TRBJ2-3; TRBD2 matches 7 bases. Per germline, CDR1 MDHEN and CDR2 SYDVKM. The J segment lost 0 bases and the V segment lost 6 bases, leaving 6 bases of the junction unmatched. CDR3 size: 15 residues. CDR3: CASREAGSSTDTQYF. The CDR3 DNA reads TGTGCCAGCAGGGAAGCGGGGTCTAGCACAGATACGCAGTATTTT.

The chain combines TRBV7-8 with TRBJ2-7, with 8 positions matching TRBD2. The germline V gene has CDR1 SGHVS and CDR2 FQNEAQ. V trimming: 5 bases; J trimming: 6 bases; junction bases outside the gene matches: 12. The CDR3 has 15 amino acids. As DNA, the CDR3 is TGTGCCAGCAGCGCTACGGGACTAGGCTACTCCGAGCAGTACTTC. This gives the protein CASSATGLGYSEQYF.

This clonotype came up many times. The V gene is TRBV20-1, the J gene TRBJ1-2; 8 nucleotides line up with TRBD1. The germline V gene has CDR1 DFQATT and CDR2 SNEGSKA (reference sequence). This CDR3 has 15 amino acids. The trim removed 5 bases at V and 1 base at J, leaving 9 bases unmatched. CDR3 region: CSASSGTGDNYGYTF. In nucleotides, the CDR3 is TGCAGTGCTTCGTCCGGGACAGGTGATAACTATGGCTACACCTTC.

Regarding this clonotype: A single base separates this from a much larger clone, so it may be a read error. V and J are TRBV14 and TRBJ2-1; 9 nucleotides align to TRBD2. Germline loops: CDR1 SGHDN, CDR2 FVKESK. With V trimmed by 4 bases and J by 11 bases, 6 bases remained unmatched. The CDR3 has 13 residues. The CDR3 reads CASSRIGTSQQFF. The CDR3 DNA reads as TGTGCCAGCAGCCGTATTGGGACTAGCCAGCAGTTCTTC.